The 19 T cell receptor beta chains below all came from one sample that was sequenced in a study of prognosis after radiotherapy for stage I lung cancer (dated by TCRdb to the early 2020s). The sequencer listed for this sample is Illumina HiSeq 3000. Two rounds of multiplex PCR were performed to amplify the TCR beta CDR3 region from genomic DNA. The first PCR round used primers specific to each TRBV and TRBJ gene, and the primer sequences were filed in Chinese patent CN105087789A. Using fastp trimming at Q25 and MiXCR clonotype assembly, TCRdb reanalyzed the public sequencing data and kept in-frame beta chains. Each entry is one CDR3 protein sequence, shown with its most common DNA and genes. This sample gives about 24,000 distinct CDR3 sequences in total; 40% of them show up just once. About 22% of the sample is held by the ten biggest clonotypes. This specimen was PBMCs, taken before or after stereotactic body radiation therapy (not recorded which). The source is a donor aged 50 or older with non-small cell lung cancer.

A single count supports this clonotype. J is TRBJ2-1 and V is TRBV12-5; TRBD2 might be the D (6 bases). The CDR3 has 14 amino acids. V was clipped by 1 base and J by 10 bases, with 14 bases between them. The germline CDR1 and CDR2 sequences are LGHNT and FRNRAP. CDR3 protein: CASGLDGGSQEQFF. Written as DNA, the CDR3 is TGTGCTAGTGGTTTGGACGGGGGTTCGCAGGAGCAGTTCTTC.

In its sample, this clonotype ranks as medium-sized (0.01 to 0.1%). This chain links TRBV27 with TRBJ2-2, with D unresolved. In germline, CDR1 is MNHEY, CDR2 SMNVEV (reference sequence). The CDR3 is made up of 15 amino acids. Trimming cost V 0 bases and J 1 base, with 6 bases left between them. CDR3 DNA: TGTGCCAGCAGTTTATCGTGGGTGAACACCGGGGAGCTGTTTTTT. This gives the protein CASSLSWVNTGELFF.

Concerning this clonotype itself: At one of its ends the junction is not consistent with the germline gene, which may arise from a read error. J is TRBJ2-7 and V is TRBV6-1; D may be TRBD1 (5 bases). Germline V gene lookup returns CDR1 MNHNS and CDR2 SASEGT. The CDR3 consists of 12 residues. The CDR3 nucleotides read TGTGCCAGCAGTGAAGGATGGCAGGGTGGTCACTTC. Translating it yields CASSEGWQGGHF.

The J gene is TRBJ2-1, the V gene TRBV28; tentative D call: TRBD2 (5 bases). Germline loops: CDR1 MDHEN, CDR2 SYDVKM. The CDR3 has 15 amino acids. The ends were cut back, 2 bases at V and 4 bases at J, with 12 bases in the middle. Here the CDR3 reads CASSLDYLRYNEQFF. Written as DNA, the CDR3 is TGTGCCAGCAGTTTAGACTACCTCCGGTACAATGAGCAGTTCTTC.

In this sample, this clonotype turned up many times. V gene TRBV20-1 combines with J gene TRBJ2-1, with TRBD2 matching 11 bases. This CDR3 is built from 17 residues. CDR1 and CDR2 from the germline V gene are DFQATT and SNEGSKA (reference sequence). Trimming cost V 2 bases and J 5 bases; bases outside gene matches: 11. In DNA form, the CDR3 reads TGCAGTGCTAGACCCCCGCCGGGGACTAGCGGACACAATGAGCAGTTCTTC. This encodes CSARPPPGTSGHNEQFF.

This clonotype is deemed medium-sized. J is TRBJ2-7 and V is TRBV7-8, with 10 nucleotides matching TRBD1. Trimming took 4 bases from V and 4 from J; bases not matched to a gene: 4. CDR1 and CDR2 from the germline V gene are SGHVS and FQNEAQ. This CDR3 is built from 14 residues. The CDR3 spells CASSWVGQGYEQYF. The CDR3 DNA is TGTGCCAGCAGCTGGGTGGGACAGGGGTACGAGCAGTACTTC.

The V and J genes are TRBV28 and TRBJ1-2; TRBD1 matches at 12 bases. In germline, CDR1 is MDHEN, CDR2 SYDVKM. The V and J ends lost 3 bases and 7 bases, in that order; junction bases with no gene match: 3. The CDR3 contains 14 residues. Here the CDR3 DNA reads TGTGCCAGCAGTTTCGGGACAGGGGGCGTTGGCTACACCTTC. Its translation: CASSFGTGGVGYTF.

Details on this clonotype: This may be a read error, as it is one base from a much larger clone. This chain joins TRBV4-1 and TRBJ2-3; D is possibly TRBD2 (5 bases). V was cut by 0 bases and J by 3 bases, with 16 bases left in between. CDR1 and CDR2 from the germline V gene are MGHRA and YSYEKL. The CDR3 contains 17 residues. The CDR3 protein is CASSQDTHGTGTDTQYF. Here the CDR3 DNA reads TGCGCCAGCAGCCAAGATACGCACGGAACGGGGACAGATACGCAGTATTTT.

Notes on this clonotype: A read error may be the cause here, since a much bigger clone is one base away. V is TRBV19 and J is TRBJ2-1; possibly TRBD1 or TRBD2 for D (5 bases each). The CDR3 covers 15 residues. The germline V gene has CDR1 LNHDA and CDR2 SQIVND (reference sequence). The CDR3 reads CATYHRGRGYSEQFF. The CDR3, as DNA: TGTGCTACCTACCACCGGGGAAGGGGCTACAGTGAGCAGTTCTTC.

This chain uses TRBV7-2 with TRBJ2-7, with 8 bases aligning to TRBD2. CDR1 SGHTA and CDR2 FQGNSA come from the germline V gene. Trimming removed 3 bases from V and 6 bases from J; junction bases left unmatched: 7. This CDR3 is built from 14 residues. The CDR3 DNA follows: TGTGCCAGCAGCTTTAGCGGGGTCTTCAGCGAGCAGTACTTC. This codes for CASSFSGVFSEQYF.

This clonotype occurred many times. This sequence joins TRBV6-2 or TRBV6-3 and TRBJ1-1, with D tentatively TRBD1 (6 bases). The V gene lost 8 bases and the J gene lost 5 bases, with 21 bases spanning the gap. Germline V gene data show CDR1 as MNHEY and CDR2 as SVGEGT. The CDR3 length is 15 residues. The CDR3 here is CASGRGGPVGTEAFF. The CDR3 DNA reads TGTGCCAGCGGCCGGGGGGGCCCAGTGGGGACTGAAGCTTTCTTT.

The sample holds a few counts of this clonotype. The chain carries TRBV29-1 and TRBJ2-1; 10 bases are a match to TRBD2. This CDR3 is 15 amino acids long. The V gene's germline CDR1 is SQVTM and CDR2 ANQGSEA. Trimming cost V 6 bases and J 0 bases; bases outside gene matches: 5. In DNA, the CDR3 is TGCAGCGTGCTTTCTAGCGGGAGCTCCTACAATGAGCAGTTCTTC. Translation gives CSVLSSGSSYNEQFF.

This clonotype occurred many times. The genes are TRBV2 and TRBJ2-5; TRBD1 matches 9 bases. With 5 bases clipped from V and 5 bases from J, the junction kept 3 bases outside the gene matches. The CDR3 loop spans 13 amino acids. The germline V gene encodes CDR1 SNHLY and CDR2 FYNNEI. The CDR3 DNA follows: TGTGCCAGCAGTACAGGGGGCTGGGAGACCCAGTACTTC. Residues: CASSTGGWETQYF.

This clonotype was detected ten times or more. The gene calls are TRBV6-1 and TRBJ1-1; D gene unclear. Trimming removed 2 bases at V and 1 base at J, with 5 bases between. The CDR3 spans 13 residues. The V gene's germline CDR1 is MNHNS and CDR2 SASEGT. CDR3 residues: CASSERGNTEAFF. CDR3 coding DNA: TGTGCCAGCAGTGAACGCGGGAACACTGAAGCTTTCTTT.

This clonotype occurred once. One junction end disagrees with the germline gene, perhaps due to a read error. The V call is TRBV6-1, the J call TRBJ1-5; unclear D gene. Germline V lookup: CDR1 MNHNS, CDR2 SASEGT. The CDR3 covers 17 residues. In DNA, the CDR3 is TGTGCCAGCAGTGCCCTGTCAAGTATCTATAGCGATCAGCCCCAGCATTTT. Translated, it gives CASSALSSIYSDQPQHF.

This clonotype was counted at least ten times. V usage is TRBV11-2 and J usage is TRBJ1-1; maybe TRBD1 (5 bases). This CDR3 contains 16 residues. Germline CDR1 is SGHAT and CDR2 is FQNNGV. Deletions cut 5 bases from V and 2 bases from J, with 18 bases between. The CDR3 loop reads CASSPLGRTINTEAFF. The CDR3 DNA reads TGTGCCAGCAGCCCTCTCGGGAGGACAATAAACACTGAAGCTTTCTTT. The full variable domain, completed using reference TRBV11-2 and TRBJ1-1, is EAGVAQSPRYKIIEKRQSVAFWCNPISGHATLYWYQQILGQGPKLLIQFQNNGVVDDSQLPKDRFSAERLKGVDSTLKIQPAKLEDSAVYLCASSPLGRTINTEAFFGQGTRLTVV.

The sample holds many counts of this clonotype. The rearrangement links TRBV12-3 or TRBV12-4 to TRBJ1-5; 7 bases map to TRBD1. V trimming: 3 bases; J trimming: 4 bases; junction bases outside the gene matches: 6. There are 15 residues in the CDR3. The CDR3 DNA reads as TGTGCCAGCAGTTTTGGGACAGCAAGAAATCAGCCCCAGCATTTT. This codes for CASSFGTARNQPQHF.

This clonotype has at least ten counts. The genes are TRBV5-1 and TRBJ2-5, with D unclear. CDR3 length equals 14 residues. V shed 0 bases and J shed 2 bases, with 8 bases lying between them. Germline V lookup: CDR1 SGHRS, CDR2 YFSETQ. The CDR3 sequence is CASSLGATQETQYF. CDR3 nucleotide sequence: TGCGCCAGCAGCTTGGGTGCGACGCAAGAGACCCAGTACTTC.

As regards this clonotype: A junction end diverges from the germline sequence, so it may reflect a read error. J is TRBJ2-2 and V is TRBV27, with a possible D match to TRBD1 (5 bases). The CDR3 runs 15 residues. Germline V CDR1 and CDR2: MNHEY, SMNVEV (reference sequence). The CDR3 DNA follows: TGTGCCAGCACCATAAGTGGTCAGGGCACCGGTGAGCTGTTTTTT. This encodes CASTISGQGTGELFF.